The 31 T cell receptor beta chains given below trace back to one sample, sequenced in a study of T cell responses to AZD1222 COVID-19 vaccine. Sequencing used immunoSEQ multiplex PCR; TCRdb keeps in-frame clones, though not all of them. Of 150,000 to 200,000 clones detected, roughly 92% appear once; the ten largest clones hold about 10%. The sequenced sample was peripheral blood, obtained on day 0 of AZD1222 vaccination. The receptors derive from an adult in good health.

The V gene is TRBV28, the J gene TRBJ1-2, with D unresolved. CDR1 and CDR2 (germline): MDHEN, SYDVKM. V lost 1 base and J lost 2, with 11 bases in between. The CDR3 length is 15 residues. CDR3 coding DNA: TGTGCCAGCAGTTTATTGTTTGGATCAAACTATGGCTACACCTTC. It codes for CASSLLFGSNYGYTF.

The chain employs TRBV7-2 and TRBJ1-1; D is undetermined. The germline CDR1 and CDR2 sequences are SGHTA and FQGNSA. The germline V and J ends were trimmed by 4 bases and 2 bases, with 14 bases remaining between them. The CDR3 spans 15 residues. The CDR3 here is CASSSRVGSNTEAFF. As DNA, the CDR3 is TGTGCCAGCAGCTCCAGAGTGGGCTCCAACACTGAAGCTTTCTTT.

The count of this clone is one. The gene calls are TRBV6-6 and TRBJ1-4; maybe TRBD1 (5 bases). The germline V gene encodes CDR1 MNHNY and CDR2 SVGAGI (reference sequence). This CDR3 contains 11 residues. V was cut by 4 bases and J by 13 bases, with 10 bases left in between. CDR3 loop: CASSSGGGLFF. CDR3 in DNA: TGTGCCAGCAGTTCTGGGGGAGGACTGTTTTTT.

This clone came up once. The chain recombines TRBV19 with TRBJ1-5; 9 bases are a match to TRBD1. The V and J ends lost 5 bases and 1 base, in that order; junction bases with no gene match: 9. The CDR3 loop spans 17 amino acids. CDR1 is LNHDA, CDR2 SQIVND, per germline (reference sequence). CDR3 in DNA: TGTGCCAGTAGTGTCCGACCGGGACAGGGCAGCAATCAGCCCCAGCATTTT. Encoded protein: CASSVRPGQGSNQPQHF.

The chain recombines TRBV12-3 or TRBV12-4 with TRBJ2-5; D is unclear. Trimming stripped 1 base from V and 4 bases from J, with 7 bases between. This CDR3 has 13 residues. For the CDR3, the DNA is TGTGCCAGCAGTTTAGGACTTTCAGAGACCCAGTACTTC. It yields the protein CASSLGLSETQYF.

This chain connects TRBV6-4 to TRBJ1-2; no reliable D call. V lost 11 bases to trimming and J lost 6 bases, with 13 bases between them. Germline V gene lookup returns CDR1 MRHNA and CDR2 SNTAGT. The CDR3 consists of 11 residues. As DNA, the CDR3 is TGTGCCTACGTACAGCAAGATGGCTACACCTTC. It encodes CAYVQQDGYTF.

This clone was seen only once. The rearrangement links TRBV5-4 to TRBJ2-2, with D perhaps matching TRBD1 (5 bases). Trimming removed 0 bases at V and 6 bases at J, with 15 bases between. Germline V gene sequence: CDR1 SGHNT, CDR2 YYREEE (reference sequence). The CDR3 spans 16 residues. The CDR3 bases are TGTGCCAGCAGCTTGGCCCCGACAGTGGGGTCCGGGGAGCTGTTTTTT. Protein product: CASSLAPTVGSGELFF.

In DNA, the CDR3 is TGTGCCAGTAGTATAGTTTCTGTTAGCGGGATCCCCTACGAGCAGTACTTC. It codes for CASSIVSVSGIPYEQYF. The J gene is TRBJ2-7, the V gene TRBV19; 8 bases agree with TRBD2. This CDR3 has 17 amino acids. Germline V gives CDR1 LNHDA, CDR2 SQIVND (reference sequence). V trimming: 1 base; J trimming: 2 bases; junction bases outside the gene matches: 10.

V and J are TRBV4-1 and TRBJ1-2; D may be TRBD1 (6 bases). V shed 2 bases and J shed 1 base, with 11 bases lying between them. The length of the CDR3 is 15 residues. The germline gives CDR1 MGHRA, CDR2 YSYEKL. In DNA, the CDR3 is TGCGCCAGCAGCCAACCCACAGGGATTAACTATGGCTACACCTTC. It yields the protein CASSQPTGINYGYTF.

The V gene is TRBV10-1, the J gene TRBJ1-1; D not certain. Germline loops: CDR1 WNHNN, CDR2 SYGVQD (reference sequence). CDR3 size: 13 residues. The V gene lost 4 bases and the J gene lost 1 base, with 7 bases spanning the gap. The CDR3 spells CASSGARNTEAFF. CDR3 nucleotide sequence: TGCGCCAGCAGTGGGGCAAGGAACACTGAAGCTTTCTTT.

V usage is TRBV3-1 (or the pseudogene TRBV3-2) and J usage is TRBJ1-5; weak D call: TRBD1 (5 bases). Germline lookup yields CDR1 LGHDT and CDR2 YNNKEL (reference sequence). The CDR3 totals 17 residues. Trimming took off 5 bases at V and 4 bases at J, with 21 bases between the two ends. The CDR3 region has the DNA TGTGCCAGCAGCAAAACCGGGACCGGCAATGAGAATCAGCCCCAGCATTTT. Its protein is CASSKTGTGNENQPQHF.

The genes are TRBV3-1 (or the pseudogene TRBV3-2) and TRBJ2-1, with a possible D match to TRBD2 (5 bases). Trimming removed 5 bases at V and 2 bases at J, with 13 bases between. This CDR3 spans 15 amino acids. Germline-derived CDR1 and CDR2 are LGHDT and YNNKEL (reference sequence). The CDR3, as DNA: TGTGCCAGCAGCTACGGACTCACAACCTACAATGAGCAGTTCTTC. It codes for CASSYGLTTYNEQFF.

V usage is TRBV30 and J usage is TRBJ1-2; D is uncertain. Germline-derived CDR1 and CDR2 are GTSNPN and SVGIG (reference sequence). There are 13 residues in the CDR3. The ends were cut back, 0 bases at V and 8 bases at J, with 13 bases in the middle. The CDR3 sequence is CAWSVLGRTGYTF. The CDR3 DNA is TGTGCCTGGAGTGTACTCGGTCGGACCGGCTACACCTTC.

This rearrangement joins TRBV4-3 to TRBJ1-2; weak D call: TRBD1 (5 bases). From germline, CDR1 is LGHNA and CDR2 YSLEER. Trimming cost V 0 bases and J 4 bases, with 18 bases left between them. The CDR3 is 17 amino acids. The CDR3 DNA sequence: TGCGCCAGCAGCCAAGATCGAGGGACTCTTGGCCTCTATGGCTACACCTTC. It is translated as CASSQDRGTLGLYGYTF.

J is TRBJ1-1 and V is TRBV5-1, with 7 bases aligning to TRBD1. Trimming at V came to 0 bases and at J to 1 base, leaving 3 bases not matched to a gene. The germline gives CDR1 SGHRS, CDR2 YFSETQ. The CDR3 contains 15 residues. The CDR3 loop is CASSLVGTENTEAFF. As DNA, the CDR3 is TGCGCCAGCAGCTTGGTGGGGACAGAGAACACTGAAGCTTTCTTT.

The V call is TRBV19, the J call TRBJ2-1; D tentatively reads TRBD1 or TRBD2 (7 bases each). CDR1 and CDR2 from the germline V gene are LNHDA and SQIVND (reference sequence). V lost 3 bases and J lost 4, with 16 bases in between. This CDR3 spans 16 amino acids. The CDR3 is CASSMTSGTVYNEQFF. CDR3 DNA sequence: TGTGCCAGTAGTATGACGAGCGGGACAGTTTACAATGAGCAGTTCTTC.

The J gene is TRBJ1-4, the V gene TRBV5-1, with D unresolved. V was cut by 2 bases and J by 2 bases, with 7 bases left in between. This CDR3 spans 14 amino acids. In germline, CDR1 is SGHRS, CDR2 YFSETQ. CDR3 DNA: TGCGCCAGCAGCTTTGGGGAGACTAATGAAAAACTGTTTTTT. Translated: CASSFGETNEKLFF.

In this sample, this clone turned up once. The CDR3 coding sequence is TGCGCCAGCAGCCGAGGTAAGACAGGGAACACTGAAGCTTTCTTT. Translating it yields CASSRGKTGNTEAFF. The genes are TRBV4-3 and TRBJ1-1; a weak D match, TRBD1 (6 bases). Germline CDR1 reads LGHNA; CDR2 reads YSLEER. The CDR3 length is 15 residues. Trimming pared 4 bases from V and 1 base from J, leaving 13 bases between.

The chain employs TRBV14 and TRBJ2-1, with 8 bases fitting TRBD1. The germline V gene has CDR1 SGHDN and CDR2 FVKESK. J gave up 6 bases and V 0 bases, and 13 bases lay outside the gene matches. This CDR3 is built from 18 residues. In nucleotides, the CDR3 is TGTGCCAGCAGCCAAGAAAATCAGGGACAGGACCACCTCAATGAGCAGTTCTTC. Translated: CASSQENQGQDHLNEQFF.

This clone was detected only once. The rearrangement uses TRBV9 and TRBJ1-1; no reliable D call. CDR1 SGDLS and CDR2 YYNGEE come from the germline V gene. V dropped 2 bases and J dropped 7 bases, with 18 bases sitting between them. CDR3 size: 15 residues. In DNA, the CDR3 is TGTGCCAGCAGCGTGGACGAGTGGGCCCGGGGTGAAGCTTTCTTT. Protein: CASSVDEWARGEAFF. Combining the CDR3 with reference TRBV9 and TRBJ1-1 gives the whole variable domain DSGVTQTPKHLITATGQRVTLRCSPRSGDLSVYWYQQSLDQGLQFLIQYYNGEERAKGNILERFSAQQFPDLHSELNLSSLELGDSALYFCASSVDEWARGEAFFGQGTRLTVV.

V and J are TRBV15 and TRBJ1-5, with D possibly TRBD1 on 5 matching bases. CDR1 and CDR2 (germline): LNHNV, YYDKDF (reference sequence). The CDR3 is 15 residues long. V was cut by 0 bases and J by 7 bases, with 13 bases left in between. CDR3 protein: CATSRDRVQGQPQHF. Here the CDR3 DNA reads TGTGCCACCAGCAGAGATCGTGTGCAGGGCCAGCCCCAGCATTTT.

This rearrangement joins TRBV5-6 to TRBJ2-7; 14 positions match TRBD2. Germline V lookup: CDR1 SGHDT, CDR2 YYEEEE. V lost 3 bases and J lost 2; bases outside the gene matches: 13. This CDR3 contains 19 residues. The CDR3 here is CASSWTGTSGSSIPYEQYF. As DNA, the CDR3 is TGTGCCAGCAGCTGGACCGGGACTAGCGGGAGTTCCATCCCCTACGAGCAGTACTTC.

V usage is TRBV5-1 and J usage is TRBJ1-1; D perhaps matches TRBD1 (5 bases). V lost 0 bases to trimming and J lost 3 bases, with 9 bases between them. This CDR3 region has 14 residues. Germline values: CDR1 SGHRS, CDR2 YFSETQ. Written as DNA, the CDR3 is TGCGCCAGCAGCTTGGCGGGGGGTGACACTGAAGCTTTCTTT. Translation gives CASSLAGGDTEAFF.

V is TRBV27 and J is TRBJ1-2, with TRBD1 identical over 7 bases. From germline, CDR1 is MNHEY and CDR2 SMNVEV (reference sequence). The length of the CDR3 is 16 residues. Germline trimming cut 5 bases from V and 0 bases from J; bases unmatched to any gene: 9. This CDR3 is CASSPAGGRANYGYTF. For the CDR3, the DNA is TGTGCCAGCAGTCCAGCAGGGGGGCGAGCTAACTATGGCTACACCTTC.

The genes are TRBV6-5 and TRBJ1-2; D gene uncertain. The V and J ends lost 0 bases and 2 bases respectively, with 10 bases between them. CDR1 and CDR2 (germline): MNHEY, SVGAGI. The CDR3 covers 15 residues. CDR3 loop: CASSYSGRQNYGYTF. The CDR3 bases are TGTGCCAGCAGTTACTCCGGACGGCAAAACTATGGCTACACCTTC.

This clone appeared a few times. The CDR3 loop is CASHFRGGTEAFF. CDR3 DNA sequence: TGTGCCAGCCACTTCAGGGGAGGCACTGAAGCTTTCTTT. This chain joins TRBV2 and TRBJ1-1, with D maybe TRBD1 (6 bases). Per the germline V gene, CDR1 is SNHLY and CDR2 is FYNNEI. Trimming removed 8 bases from V and 4 bases from J, with 14 bases in between. The CDR3 spans 13 residues.

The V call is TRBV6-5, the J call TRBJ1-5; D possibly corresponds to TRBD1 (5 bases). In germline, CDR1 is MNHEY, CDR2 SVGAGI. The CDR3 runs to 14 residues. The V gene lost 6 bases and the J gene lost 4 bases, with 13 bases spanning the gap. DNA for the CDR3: TGTGCCAGCAGCTCAGGTGGGGGGAATCAGCCCCAGCATTTT. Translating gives CASSSGGGNQPQHF.

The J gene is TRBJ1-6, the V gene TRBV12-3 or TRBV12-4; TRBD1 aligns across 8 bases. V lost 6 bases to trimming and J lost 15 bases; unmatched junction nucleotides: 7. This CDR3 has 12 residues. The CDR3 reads CASSRDRLLLHF. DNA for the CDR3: TGTGCCAGCAGCCGGGACAGGCTACTCCTCCACTTT.

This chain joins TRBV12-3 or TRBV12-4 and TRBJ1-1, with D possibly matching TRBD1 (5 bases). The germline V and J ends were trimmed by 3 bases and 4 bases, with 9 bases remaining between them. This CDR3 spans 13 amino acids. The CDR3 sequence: CASSFNGGTEAFF. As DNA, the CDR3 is TGTGCCAGCAGTTTCAACGGGGGCACTGAAGCTTTCTTT.

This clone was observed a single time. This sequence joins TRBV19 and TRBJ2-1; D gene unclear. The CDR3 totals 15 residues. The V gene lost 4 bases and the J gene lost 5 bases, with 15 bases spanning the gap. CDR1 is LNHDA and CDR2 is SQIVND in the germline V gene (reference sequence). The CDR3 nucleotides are TGTGCCAGTAGTAAGCCGGGTCCGGGTAACAATGAGCAGTTCTTC. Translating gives CASSKPGPGNNEQFF. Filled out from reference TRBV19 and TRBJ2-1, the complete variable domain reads DGGITQSPKYLFRKEGQNVTLSCEQNLNHDAMYWYRQDPGQGLRLIYYSQIVNDFQKGDIAEGYSVSREKKESFPLTVTSAQKNPTAFYLCASSKPGPGNNEQFFGPGTRLTVL.

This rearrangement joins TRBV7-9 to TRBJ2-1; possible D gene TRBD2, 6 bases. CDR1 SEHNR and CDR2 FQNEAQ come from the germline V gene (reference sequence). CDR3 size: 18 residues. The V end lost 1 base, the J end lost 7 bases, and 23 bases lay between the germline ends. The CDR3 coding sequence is TGTGCCAGCAGCTTAGAAACAAGTCGGTCGGGAGTGGGGAATGAGCAGTTCTTC. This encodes CASSLETSRSGVGNEQFF.